These 21 T cell receptor beta chains were all obtained from the same sample, sequenced in a study of OX40 agonist ivuxolimab in advanced cancers. Repertoires were generated with immunoSEQ multiplex PCR, while TCRdb's copy carries only in-frame clones and drops some. The sample has some 19,000 clones; about 83% are singletons. The sequences come from CD4+ or CD8+ T cells sorted from blood, collected in a trial of the OX40 agonist ivuxolimab. The receptors derive from an adult with an advanced solid tumor such as melanoma, head and neck, liver or kidney cancer.

The rearrangement joins TRBV6-5 to TRBJ2-7; D tentatively fits TRBD1 or TRBD2 (5 bases each). The CDR3 runs 13 residues. Germline CDR1 is MNHEY and CDR2 is SVGAGI. The V gene lost 2 bases and the J gene lost 5 bases, with 10 bases spanning the gap. The DNA of the CDR3 is TGTGCCAGCAGTTACAGGGGAGTCCACGAGCAGTACTTC. This encodes CASSYRGVHEQYF.

This sequence joins TRBV19 and TRBJ2-7; D possibly matches TRBD1 or TRBD2 (6 bases each). Trimming stripped 5 bases from V and 0 bases from J, with 11 bases between. The germline V gene encodes CDR1 LNHDA and CDR2 SQIVND (reference sequence). The CDR3 runs to 14 residues. The CDR3 loop reads CASSPAGHSYEQYF. The CDR3, as DNA: TGTGCCAGTAGTCCCGCGGGACACTCCTACGAGCAGTACTTC.

The chain has TRBV6-5 and TRBJ1-5; TRBD1 aligns across 8 bases. J gave up 5 bases and V 6 bases, and 6 bases lay outside the gene matches. This CDR3 spans 14 amino acids. Looked up from germline, CDR1 is MNHEY and CDR2 is SVGAGI. CDR3 DNA sequence: TGTGCCAGCAGCCTTGACAGGGGATATCAGCCCCAGCATTTT. Residues: CASSLDRGYQPQHF.

V and J are TRBV28 and TRBJ2-7, with D perhaps matching TRBD1 or TRBD2 (5 bases each). Germline assignment: CDR1 MDHEN and CDR2 SYDVKM. The CDR3 contains 15 residues. The V and J ends lost 7 bases and 2 bases respectively, with 18 bases between them. The CDR3 sequence: CASKTPGRGPYEQYF. CDR3 in DNA: TGTGCCAGCAAAACACCGGGACGGGGACCCTACGAGCAGTACTTC.

The J gene is TRBJ2-5, the V gene TRBV2, with 7 bases matching TRBD2. The CDR3 spans 15 residues. J gave up 1 base and V 1 base, and 3 bases lay outside the gene matches. CDR1 SNHLY and CDR2 FYNNEI come from the germline V gene. The CDR3 nucleotides are TGTGCCAGCAGTGAAGGGTGGGGGGGCCAAGAGACCCAGTACTTC. This sequence encodes CASSEGWGGQETQYF.

The chain carries TRBV10-3 and TRBJ2-1; 8 bases are a match to TRBD1. Losses at the gene ends were 6 bases for V and 8 bases for J; bases not matched to a gene: 15. The CDR3 is made up of 16 amino acids. Per germline, CDR1 ENHRY and CDR2 SYGVKD. The CDR3 DNA reads as TGTGCCATCAGGGCTTGGCAGGGGGCTCGGTATCATGAGCAGTTCTTC. It codes for CAIRAWQGARYHEQFF.

This chain uses TRBV7-8 with TRBJ2-3, with 7 bases aligning to TRBD1. CDR1 and CDR2 (germline): SGHVS, FQNEAQ. The junction had 7 bases not matched to a gene; V was cut back by 5 bases and J by 2 bases. The CDR3 is 15 amino acids. CDR3 bases: TGTGCCAGCAGCCCCCGGGACAGTTACACAGATACGCAGTATTTT. It is translated as CASSPRDSYTDTQYF.

The genes are TRBV2 and TRBJ2-7; 12 nucleotides line up with TRBD2. The V segment lost 5 bases and the J segment 1 base; nucleotides outside the gene matches: 3. This CDR3 spans 15 amino acids. Germline V gives CDR1 SNHLY, CDR2 FYNNEI. The CDR3 region is CASSMTSGGSYEQYF. The CDR3 nucleotides read TGTGCCAGCAGTATGACTAGCGGGGGTTCCTACGAGCAGTACTTC.

The CDR3 bases are TGTGCCAGCAGACCGGGACAGGGTATTAATCAGCCCCAGCATTTT. Translation: CASRPGQGINQPQHF. This chain uses TRBV2 with TRBJ1-5; 9 nucleotides line up with TRBD1. The germline gives CDR1 SNHLY, CDR2 FYNNEI. Trimming at V came to 6 bases and at J to 4 bases, leaving 7 bases not matched to a gene. CDR3 length: 15 amino acids.

The J gene is TRBJ2-4, the V gene TRBV19; unclear D gene. Germline V gives CDR1 LNHDA, CDR2 SQIVND (reference sequence). V was trimmed by 5 bases and J by 0 bases, leaving 14 bases between them. There are 16 residues in the CDR3. The CDR3, as DNA: TGTGCCAGTAGTCCTAAGTCCAATTTAGCCAAAAACATTCAGTACTTC. Protein sequence: CASSPKSNLAKNIQYF.

CDR3 loop: CASRSPRTYEQYF. In nucleotides, the CDR3 is TGTGCCAGCAGGAGTCCTAGGACCTACGAGCAGTACTTC. The rearrangement links TRBV2 to TRBJ2-7; no firm D call. Germline V CDR1 and CDR2: SNHLY, FYNNEI. The CDR3 spans 13 residues. V lost 6 bases to trimming and J lost 2 bases, with 11 bases between them.

The chain uses TRBV19 and TRBJ2-3; 12 bases fit TRBD2. CDR3 length: 16 residues. Germline values: CDR1 LNHDA, CDR2 SQIVND (reference sequence). V shed 1 base and J 1 base; nucleotides not matched to a gene: 0. CDR3 in DNA: TGTGCCAGTAGTATAGGGACTAGCGGGGGCACAGATACGCAGTATTTT. Amino acids: CASSIGTSGGTDTQYF.

The chain links TRBV6-5 to TRBJ2-1; 7 nucleotides agree with TRBD2. The CDR3 is 14 residues long. V shed 0 bases, J shed 8 bases, and the junction held 4 bases outside the gene matches. CDR1 and CDR2 (germline): MNHEY, SVGAGI. The CDR3: CASSYSGGWDEQFF. CDR3 bases: TGTGCCAGCAGTTACTCGGGGGGGTGGGATGAGCAGTTCTTC.

This sequence joins TRBV2 and TRBJ1-4, with 9 nucleotides matching TRBD1. The CDR3 extends over 15 amino acids. J lost 7 bases, V lost 7 bases, and 10 bases had no gene match. The germline gives CDR1 SNHLY, CDR2 FYNNEI. CDR3 in amino acids: CASTETGTGTEKLFF. The CDR3 DNA is TGTGCCAGCACCGAAACCGGGACAGGGACTGAAAAACTGTTTTTT. The whole variable domain, filled in from reference TRBV2 and TRBJ1-4, reads EPEVTQTPSHQVTQMGQEVILRCVPISNHLYFYWYRQILGQKVEFLVSFYNNEISEKSEIFDDQFSVERPDGSNFTLKIRSTKLEDSAMYFCASTETGTGTEKLFFGSGTQLSVL.

The CDR3 DNA reads as TGTGCCAGTAGTCCAGACACCGCCACCATATATTTT. Its translation: CASSPDTATIYF. The chain links TRBV19 to TRBJ1-3; unclear D gene. The CDR3 extends over 12 amino acids. Germline V gives CDR1 LNHDA, CDR2 SQIVND (reference sequence). V lost 5 bases and J lost 9, with 11 bases in between.

The chain combines TRBV19 with TRBJ1-5, with D perhaps TRBD1 (5 bases). The CDR3 has 14 residues. V lost 2 bases and J lost 7, with 12 bases in between. The germline CDR1 and CDR2 sequences are LNHDA and SQIVND (reference sequence). CDR3 coding DNA: TGTGCCAGTAGTATAATGGGGGTTGGGCAGCCCCAGCATTTT. Encoded protein: CASSIMGVGQPQHF.

This chain connects TRBV28 to TRBJ1-1, with TRBD1 identical over 11 bases. The CDR3 loop spans 16 amino acids. V shed 4 bases, J shed 4 bases, and the junction held 8 bases outside the gene matches. Germline V gene lookup returns CDR1 MDHEN and CDR2 SYDVKM. The CDR3 sequence: CASSSPPGTGGTEAFF. CDR3 sequence (DNA): TGTGCCAGCAGTTCCCCCCCCGGGACAGGGGGCACTGAAGCTTTCTTT. The full variable domain, in which reference TRBV28 and TRBJ1-1 provide the parts outside the CDR3, is DVKVTQSSRYLVKRTGEKVFLECVQDMDHENMFWYRQDPGLGLRLIYFSYDVKMKEKGDIPEGYSVSREKKERFSLILESASTNQTSMYLCASSSPPGTGGTEAFFGQGTRLTVV.

The chain carries TRBV10-3 and TRBJ2-2, with D unresolved. Trimming removed 10 bases at V and 5 bases at J, with 11 bases between. The germline CDR1 and CDR2 sequences are ENHRY and SYGVKD. CDR3 size: 12 residues. The CDR3 region is CATSLTTGELFF. In DNA form, the CDR3 reads TGTGCCACCTCCCTGACTACCGGGGAGCTGTTTTTT.

This clone has just a few counts. This sequence joins TRBV4-1 and TRBJ2-2; TRBD2 agrees at 8 bases. The germline CDR1 and CDR2 sequences are MGHRA and YSYEKL. CDR3 length equals 15 residues. Trimming removed 2 bases from V and 6 bases from J; junction bases left unmatched: 5. CDR3 sequence reads: CASSQRTSLPGELFF. The CDR3 DNA follows: TGCGCCAGCAGCCAACGGACTAGCCTCCCCGGGGAGCTGTTTTTT.

The chain couples TRBV7-9 to TRBJ1-2; D is unclear. Germline CDR1 is SEHNR and CDR2 is FQNEAQ (reference sequence). The CDR3 is 16 amino acids. V lost 5 bases and J 4 bases, leaving 20 bases between the germline ends. CDR3 region: CASSPPGEVVVYGYTF. The CDR3 coding sequence is TGTGCCAGCAGCCCGCCCGGGGAGGTCGTAGTCTATGGCTACACCTTC.

The chain uses TRBV2 and TRBJ1-2; D not resolved. Germline V gene lookup returns CDR1 SNHLY and CDR2 FYNNEI. Trimming left V 0 bases short and J 5 bases short, with 10 bases between. The CDR3 totals 14 residues. CDR3 region: CASSEAGALYGYTF. DNA of the CDR3: TGTGCCAGCAGTGAAGCTGGAGCTCTGTATGGCTACACCTTC.